This T cell receptor (beta chain) is drawn from a study of T cell changes during pregnancy in multiple sclerosis. Sequenced by immunoSEQ multiplex PCR; TCRdb stores in-frame clones only, minus some. The sample shows around 30,000 clones, 80% to 90% of them seen only once. The CDR3 has 16 residues. From germline, CDR1 is SGHTA and CDR2 FQGTGA. Trimming left V 0 bases short and J 2 bases short, with 14 bases between. The receptor comes from a female donor with multiple sclerosis, enrolled in a pregnancy study. The V and J genes are TRBV7-3 and TRBJ2-7; D is undetermined. The material was CD8+ T cells from peripheral blood mononuclear cells, obtained in the third trimester of pregnancy. CDR3 protein: CASSLTSKNYPYEQYF. As DNA, the CDR3 is TGTGCCAGCAGCTTAACGTCGAAGAACTACCCCTACGAGCAGTACTTC.